This entry lists 4 T cell receptor beta chains sequenced from one sample in a study of shared clonotypes between healthy human individuals. TCRdb keeps only in-frame clones here, not all; method: immunoSEQ multiplex PCR. The sample includes about 1.5 million clones, 95% to 99% of them seen just once. The specimen was naive CD4+ T cells sorted from blood. Subset defined: CD45RA+ positively selected. Receptors originate from a man aged 25 to 40 in good health.

This chain uses TRBV5-1 with TRBJ2-2; D call uncertain. The V gene's germline CDR1 is SGHRS and CDR2 YFSETQ. Trimming cost V 5 bases and J 3 bases, with 8 bases left between them. The CDR3 spans 13 residues. The CDR3 coding sequence is TGCGCCAGCAGAGCCGCAGACACCGGGGAGCTGTTTTTT. Protein product: CASRAADTGELFF.

The J gene is TRBJ1-1, the V gene TRBV6-1, with D hard to call. The CDR3 runs 13 residues. V lost 3 bases and J 0 bases, leaving 5 bases between the germline ends. Looked up from germline, CDR1 is MNHNS and CDR2 is SASEGT. The CDR3 nucleotides read TGTGCCAGCAGTGACAGTTTGAACACTGAAGCTTTCTTT. Translated, it gives CASSDSLNTEAFF.

V and J are TRBV9 and TRBJ2-7; no clear D gene. Looked up from germline, CDR1 is SGDLS and CDR2 is YYNGEE. Trimming stripped 6 bases from V and 0 bases from J, with 10 bases between. This CDR3 spans 13 amino acids. The CDR3 sequence: CASTPLSSYEQYF. The DNA for the CDR3 is TGTGCCAGCACCCCCTTGAGCTCCTACGAGCAGTACTTC.

This clone was recorded only once. The chain is built from TRBV7-9 and TRBJ2-2, with D uncertain. With 5 bases removed from V and 1 base from J, the gap between germline ends came to 5 bases. The CDR3 extends over 13 amino acids. CDR1 and CDR2 (germline): SEHNR, FQNEAQ (reference sequence). The CDR3 loop reads CASSMQNTGELFF. In nucleotides, the CDR3 is TGTGCCAGCAGCATGCAGAACACCGGGGAGCTGTTTTTT.